This T cell receptor beta chain was documented in a study of cytomegalovirus exposure and HLA in healthy donors. Study-level background: Later analysis reported that the 95 to 150 validation repertoires shared the platform of the approximately 690 first-cohort repertoires.

The CDR3 is 18 amino acids. Trimming removed 0 bases at V and 0 bases at J, with 15 bases between. The germline gives CDR1 SGDLS, CDR2 YYNGEE. Produced via immunoSEQ multiplex PCR; TCRdb's table is partial and in-frame only. The sample includes approximately 200,000 clones, about 86% seen only once; the top ten take about 2.9%. The donors were part of the validation cohort of 120 subjects. That cohort was separate from the first cohort, which comprised several hundred subjects. A remark on this clone: As yet, its antigen is unknown.

General study points: A subsequent analysis found that TCR clusters from the first cohort also tended to co-occur in the 90 to 150 validation repertoires, with about 95% of cluster scores above 0.

This TCR came from a woman between 18 and 29 years old in good health and CMV-seronegative. Sequencing was done on a sample of PBMCs. The chain couples TRBV9 to TRBJ2-2, with D possibly matching TRBD1 (6 bases). CDR3: CASSVGPGRTANTGELFF. In DNA form, the CDR3 reads TGTGCCAGCAGCGTAGGACCGGGTCGGACAGCGAACACCGGGGAGCTGTTTTTT.